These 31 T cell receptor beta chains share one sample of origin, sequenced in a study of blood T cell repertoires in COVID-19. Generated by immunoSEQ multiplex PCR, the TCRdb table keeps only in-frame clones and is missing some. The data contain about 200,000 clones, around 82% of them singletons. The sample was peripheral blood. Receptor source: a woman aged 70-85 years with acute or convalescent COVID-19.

The CDR3 loop is CASSIHRELETQYF. In DNA form, the CDR3 reads TGTGCCAGCAGTATACACAGGGAGTTAGAGACCCAGTACTTC. This chain links TRBV28 with TRBJ2-5, with a possible D match to TRBD1 (6 bases). CDR1 MDHEN and CDR2 SYDVKM come from the germline V gene. The length of the CDR3 is 14 residues. Between the trimmed V and J ends, which lost 5 bases and 4 bases, there was a span of 14 bases.

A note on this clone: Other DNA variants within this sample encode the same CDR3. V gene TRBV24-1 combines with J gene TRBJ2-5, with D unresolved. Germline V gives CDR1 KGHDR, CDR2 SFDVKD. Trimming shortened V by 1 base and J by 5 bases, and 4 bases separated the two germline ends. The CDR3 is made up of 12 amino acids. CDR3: CATSDLRETQYF. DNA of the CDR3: TGTGCCACCAGTGATTTACGGGAGACCCAGTACTTC.

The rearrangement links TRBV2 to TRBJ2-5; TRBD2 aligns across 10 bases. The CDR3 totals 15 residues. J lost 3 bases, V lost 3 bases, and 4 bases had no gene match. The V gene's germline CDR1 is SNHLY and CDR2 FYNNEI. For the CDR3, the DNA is TGTGCCAGCAGTGATCCAGCGGGAGGGAAAGAGACCCAGTACTTC. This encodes CASSDPAGGKETQYF.

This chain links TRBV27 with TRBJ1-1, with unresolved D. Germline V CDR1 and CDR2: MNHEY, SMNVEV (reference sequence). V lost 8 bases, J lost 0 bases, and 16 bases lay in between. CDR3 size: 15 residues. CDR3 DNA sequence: TGTGCCAGCGCTTCCCCGACTCTCATGAACACTGAAGCTTTCTTT. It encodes CASASPTLMNTEAFF.

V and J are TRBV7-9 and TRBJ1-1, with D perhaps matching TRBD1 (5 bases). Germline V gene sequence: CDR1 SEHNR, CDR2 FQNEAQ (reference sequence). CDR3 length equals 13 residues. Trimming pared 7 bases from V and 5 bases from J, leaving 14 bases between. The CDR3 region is CASTIVGGTEAFF. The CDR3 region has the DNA TGTGCCAGCACCATAGTGGGGGGGACTGAAGCTTTCTTT. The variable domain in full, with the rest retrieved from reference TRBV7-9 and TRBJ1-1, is DTGVSQNPRHKITKRGQNVTFRCDPISEHNRLYWYRQTLGQGPEFLTYFQNEAQLEKSRLLSDRFSAERPKGSFSTLEIQRTEQGDSAMYLCASTIVGGTEAFFGQGTRLTVV.

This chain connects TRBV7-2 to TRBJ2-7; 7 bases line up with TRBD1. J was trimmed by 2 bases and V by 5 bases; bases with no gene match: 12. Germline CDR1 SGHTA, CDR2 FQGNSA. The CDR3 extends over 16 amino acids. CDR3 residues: CASSTPGTAIAYEQYF. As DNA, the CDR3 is TGTGCCAGCAGCACGCCCGGGACAGCGATCGCCTACGAGCAGTACTTC.

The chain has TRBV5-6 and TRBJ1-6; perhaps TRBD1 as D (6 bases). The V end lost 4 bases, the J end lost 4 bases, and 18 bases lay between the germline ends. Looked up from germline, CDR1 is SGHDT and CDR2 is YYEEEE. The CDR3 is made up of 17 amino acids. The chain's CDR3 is CASSRRGPTTYNSPLHF. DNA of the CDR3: TGTGCCAGCAGCCGGCGGGGGCCAACAACTTATAATTCACCCCTCCACTTT.

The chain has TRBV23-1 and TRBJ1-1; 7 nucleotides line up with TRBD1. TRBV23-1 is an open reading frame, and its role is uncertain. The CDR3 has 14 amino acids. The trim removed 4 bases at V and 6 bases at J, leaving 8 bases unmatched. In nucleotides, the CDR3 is TGCGCCAGCAGTCGCGCAGGGGGAGTGGCTGAAGCTTTCTTT. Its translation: CASSRAGGVAEAFF.

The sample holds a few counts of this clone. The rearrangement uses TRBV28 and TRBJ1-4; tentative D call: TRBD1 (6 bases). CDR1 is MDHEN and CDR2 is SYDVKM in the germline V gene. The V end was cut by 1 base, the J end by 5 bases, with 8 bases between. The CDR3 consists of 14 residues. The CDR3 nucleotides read TGTGCCAGCAGTTTATCTGGGGGCAATGAAAAACTGTTTTTT. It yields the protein CASSLSGGNEKLFF.

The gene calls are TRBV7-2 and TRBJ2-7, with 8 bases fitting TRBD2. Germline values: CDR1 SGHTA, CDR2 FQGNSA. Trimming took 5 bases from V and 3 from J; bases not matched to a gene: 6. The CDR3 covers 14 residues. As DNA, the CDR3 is TGTGCCAGCAGCCTTGGACTAGCCAACTACGAGCAGTACTTC. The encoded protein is CASSLGLANYEQYF.

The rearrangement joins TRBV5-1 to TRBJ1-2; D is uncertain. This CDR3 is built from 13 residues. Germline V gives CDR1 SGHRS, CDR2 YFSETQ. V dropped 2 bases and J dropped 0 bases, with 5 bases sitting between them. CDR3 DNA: TGCGCCAGCAGCTTCTCAGCTAACTATGGCTACACCTTC. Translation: CASSFSANYGYTF.

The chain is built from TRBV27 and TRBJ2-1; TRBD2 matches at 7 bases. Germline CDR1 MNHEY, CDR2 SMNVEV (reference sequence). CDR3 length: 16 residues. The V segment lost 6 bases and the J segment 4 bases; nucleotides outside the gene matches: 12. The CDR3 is CASRVGEGLGYNEQFF. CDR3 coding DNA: TGTGCCAGCAGAGTAGGGGAGGGCCTGGGGTACAATGAGCAGTTCTTC.

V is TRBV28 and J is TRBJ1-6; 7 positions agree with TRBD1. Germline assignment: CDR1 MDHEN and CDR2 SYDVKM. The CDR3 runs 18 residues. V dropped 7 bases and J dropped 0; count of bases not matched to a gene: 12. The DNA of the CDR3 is TGTGCCAGCAATCCGGACAGGATTTCGAGCTCCTATAATTCACCCCTCCACTTT. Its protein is CASNPDRISSSYNSPLHF.

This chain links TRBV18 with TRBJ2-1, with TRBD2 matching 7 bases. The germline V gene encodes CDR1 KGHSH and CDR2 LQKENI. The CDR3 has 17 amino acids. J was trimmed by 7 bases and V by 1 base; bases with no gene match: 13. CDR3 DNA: TGTGCCAGCTCACCACTCATCGGCGGGAGTTCCGGTAATGAGCAGTTCTTC. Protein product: CASSPLIGGSSGNEQFF.

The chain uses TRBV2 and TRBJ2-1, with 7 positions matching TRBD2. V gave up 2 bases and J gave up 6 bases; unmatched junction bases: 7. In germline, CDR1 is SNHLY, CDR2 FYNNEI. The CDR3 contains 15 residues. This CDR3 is CASSERGRAVNEQFF. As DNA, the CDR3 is TGTGCCAGCAGTGAACGGGGGAGGGCCGTCAATGAGCAGTTCTTC. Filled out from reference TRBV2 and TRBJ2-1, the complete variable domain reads EPEVTQTPSHQVTQMGQEVILRCVPISNHLYFYWYRQILGQKVEFLVSFYNNEISEKSEIFDDQFSVERPDGSNFTLKIRSTKLEDSAMYFCASSERGRAVNEQFFGPGTRLTVL.

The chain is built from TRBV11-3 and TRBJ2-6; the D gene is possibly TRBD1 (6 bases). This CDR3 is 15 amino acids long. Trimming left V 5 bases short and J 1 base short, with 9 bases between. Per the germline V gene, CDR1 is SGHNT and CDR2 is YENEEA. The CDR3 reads CASSQQGSGANVLTF. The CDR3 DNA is TGTGCCAGCAGCCAACAGGGTTCTGGGGCCAACGTCCTGACTTTC.

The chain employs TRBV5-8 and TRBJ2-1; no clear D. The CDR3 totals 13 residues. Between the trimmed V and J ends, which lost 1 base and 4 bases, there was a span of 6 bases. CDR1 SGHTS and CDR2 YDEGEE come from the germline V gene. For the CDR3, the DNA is TGTGCCAGCAGCTTGATGACTTACAATGAGCAGTTCTTC. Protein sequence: CASSLMTYNEQFF.

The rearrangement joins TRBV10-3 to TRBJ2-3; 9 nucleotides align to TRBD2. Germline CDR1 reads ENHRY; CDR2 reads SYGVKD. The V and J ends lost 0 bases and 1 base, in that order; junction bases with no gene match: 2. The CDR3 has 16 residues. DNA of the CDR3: TGTGCCATCAGTGAGTCAAGGACTAGCGGCACAGATACGCAGTATTTT. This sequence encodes CAISESRTSGTDTQYF.

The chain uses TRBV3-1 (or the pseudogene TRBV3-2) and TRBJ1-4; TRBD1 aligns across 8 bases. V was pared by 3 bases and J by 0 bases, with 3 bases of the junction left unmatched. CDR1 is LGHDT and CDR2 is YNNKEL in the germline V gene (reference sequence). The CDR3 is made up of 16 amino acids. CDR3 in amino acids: CASSQQGAATNEKLFF. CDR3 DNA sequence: TGTGCCAGCAGCCAGCAGGGGGCAGCAACTAATGAAAAACTGTTTTTT.

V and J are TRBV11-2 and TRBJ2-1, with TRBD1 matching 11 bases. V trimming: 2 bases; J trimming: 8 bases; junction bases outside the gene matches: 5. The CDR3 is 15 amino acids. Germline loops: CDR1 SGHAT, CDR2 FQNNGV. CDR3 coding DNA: TGTGCCAGCAGCTTAAGGACAGGGGGCGACGATGAGCAGTTCTTC. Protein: CASSLRTGGDDEQFF.

The CDR3 is CASSLGQPNEQFF. The CDR3 DNA reads TGCGCCAGCAGCCTCGGACAGCCCAATGAGCAGTTCTTC. The chain is built from TRBV4-1 and TRBJ2-1; the D gene is possibly TRBD1 (6 bases). The CDR3 runs to 13 residues. Germline CDR1 and CDR2: MGHRA and YSYEKL. Trimming stripped 4 bases from V and 6 bases from J, with 10 bases between.

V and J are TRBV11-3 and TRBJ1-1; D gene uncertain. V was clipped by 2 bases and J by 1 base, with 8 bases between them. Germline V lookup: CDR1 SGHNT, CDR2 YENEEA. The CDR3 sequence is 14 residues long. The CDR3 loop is CASSLIRGNTEAFF. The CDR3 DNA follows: TGTGCCAGCAGCTTAATTCGGGGGAACACTGAAGCTTTCTTT.

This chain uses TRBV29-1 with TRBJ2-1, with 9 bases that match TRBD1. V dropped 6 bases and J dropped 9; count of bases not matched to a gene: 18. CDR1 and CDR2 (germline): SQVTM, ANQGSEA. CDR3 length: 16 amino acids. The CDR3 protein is CSVLVAAGQGTLEQFF. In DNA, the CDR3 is TGCAGCGTCCTCGTCGCGGCGGGACAGGGAACCCTTGAGCAGTTCTTC.

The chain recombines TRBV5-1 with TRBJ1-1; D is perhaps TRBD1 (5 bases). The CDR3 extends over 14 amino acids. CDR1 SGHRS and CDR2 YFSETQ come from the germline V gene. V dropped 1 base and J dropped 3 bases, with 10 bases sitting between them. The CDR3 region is CASSLLRGDTEAFF. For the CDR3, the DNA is TGCGCCAGCAGCTTGTTAAGGGGCGACACTGAAGCTTTCTTT. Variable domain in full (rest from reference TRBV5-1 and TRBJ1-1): KAGVTQTPRYLIKTRGQQVTLSCSPISGHRSVSWYQQTPGQGLQFLFEYFSETQRNKGNFPGRFSGRQFSNSRSEMNVSTLELGDSALYLCASSLLRGDTEAFFGQGTRLTVV.

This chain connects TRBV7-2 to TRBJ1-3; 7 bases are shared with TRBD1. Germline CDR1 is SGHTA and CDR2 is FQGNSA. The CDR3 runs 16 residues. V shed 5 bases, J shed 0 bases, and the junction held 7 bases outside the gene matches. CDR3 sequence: CASSPTGQYSGNTIYF. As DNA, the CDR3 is TGTGCCAGCAGCCCCACGGGACAGTACTCTGGAAACACCATATATTTT.

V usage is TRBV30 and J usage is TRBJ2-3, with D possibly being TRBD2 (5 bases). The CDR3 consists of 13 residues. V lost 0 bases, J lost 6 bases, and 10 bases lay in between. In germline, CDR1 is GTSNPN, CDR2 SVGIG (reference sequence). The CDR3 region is CAWSVPGVDTQYF. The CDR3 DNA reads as TGTGCCTGGAGTGTACCCGGGGTGGATACGCAGTATTTT. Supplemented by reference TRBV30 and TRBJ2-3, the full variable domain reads SQTIHQWPATLVQPVGSPLSLECTVEGTSNPNLYWYRQAAGRGLQLLFYSVGIGQISSEVPQNLSASRPQDRQFILSSKKLLLSDSGFYLCAWSVPGVDTQYFGPGTRLTVL.

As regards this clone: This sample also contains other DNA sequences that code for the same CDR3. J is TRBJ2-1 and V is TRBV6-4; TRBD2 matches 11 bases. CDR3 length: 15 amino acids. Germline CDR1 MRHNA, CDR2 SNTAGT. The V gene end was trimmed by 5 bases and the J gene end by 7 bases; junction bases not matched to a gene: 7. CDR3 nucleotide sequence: TGTGCCAGCAGTCCAACTAGCGGGAGAGGGAATGAGCAGTTCTTC. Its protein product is CASSPTSGRGNEQFF.

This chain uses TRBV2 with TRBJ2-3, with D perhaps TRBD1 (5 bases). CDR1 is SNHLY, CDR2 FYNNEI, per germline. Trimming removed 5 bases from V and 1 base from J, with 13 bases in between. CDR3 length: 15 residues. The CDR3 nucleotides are TGTGCCAGCAGTCGAGACCCGACAGGCACAGATACGCAGTATTTT. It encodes CASSRDPTGTDTQYF.

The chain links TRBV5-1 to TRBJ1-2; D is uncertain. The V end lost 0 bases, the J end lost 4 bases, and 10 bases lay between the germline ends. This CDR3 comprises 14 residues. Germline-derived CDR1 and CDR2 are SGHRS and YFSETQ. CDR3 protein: CASSLDGTLYGYTF. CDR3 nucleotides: TGCGCCAGCAGCTTGGATGGCACCCTCTATGGCTACACCTTC.

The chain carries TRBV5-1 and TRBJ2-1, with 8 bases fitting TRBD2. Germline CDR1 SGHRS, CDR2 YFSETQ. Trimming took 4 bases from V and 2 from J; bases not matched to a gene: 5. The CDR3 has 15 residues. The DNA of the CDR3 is TGCGCCAGCAGCACCTTTAGCGGGGCCTACAATGAGCAGTTCTTC. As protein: CASSTFSGAYNEQFF.

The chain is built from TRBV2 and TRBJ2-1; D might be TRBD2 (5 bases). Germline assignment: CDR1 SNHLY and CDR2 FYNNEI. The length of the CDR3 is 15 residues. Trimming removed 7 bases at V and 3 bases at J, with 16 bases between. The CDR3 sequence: CASKASPSNYNEQFF. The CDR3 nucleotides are TGTGCCAGCAAAGCTAGCCCCTCGAACTACAATGAGCAGTTCTTC.